This TCR beta chain was profiled in a study of T cells in localized non-small cell lung cancer. Repertoires were generated with immunoSEQ multiplex PCR, while TCRdb's copy carries only in-frame clones and drops some. The sample yields 70,000 to 100,000 clones, around 80% seen once. The CDR3 totals 16 residues. The V gene's germline CDR1 is SGHTA and CDR2 FQGNSA. The J segment lost 3 bases and the V segment lost 5 bases, leaving 9 bases of the junction unmatched. The sequenced sample was peripheral blood, obtained before any cancer treatment. This clonotype originated in a female donor of 60 years or more with stage I lung adenocarcinoma. The V call is TRBV7-2, the J call TRBJ1-3; TRBD1 aligns across 8 bases. The CDR3 loop is CASSPSLDRVGNTIYF. The CDR3 DNA follows: TGTGCCAGCAGCCCCAGCCTGGACAGGGTTGGAAACACCATATATTTT. Full variable domain (outside the CDR3, taken from reference TRBV7-2 and TRBJ1-3): GAGVSQSPSNKVTEKGKDVELRCDPISGHTALYWYRQSLGQGLEFLIYFQGNSAPDKSGLPSDRFSAERTGGSVSTLTIQRTQQEDSAVYLCASSPSLDRVGNTIYFGEGSWLTVV.